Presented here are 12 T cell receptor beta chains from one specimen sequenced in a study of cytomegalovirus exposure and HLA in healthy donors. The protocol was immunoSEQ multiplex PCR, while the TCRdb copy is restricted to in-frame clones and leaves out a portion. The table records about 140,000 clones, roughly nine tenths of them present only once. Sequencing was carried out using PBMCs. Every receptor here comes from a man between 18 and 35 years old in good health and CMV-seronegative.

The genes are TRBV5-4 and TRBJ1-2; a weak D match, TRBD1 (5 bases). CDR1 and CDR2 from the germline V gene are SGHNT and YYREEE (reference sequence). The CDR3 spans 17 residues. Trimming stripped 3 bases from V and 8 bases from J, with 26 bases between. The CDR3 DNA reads TGTGCCAGCAGCTCAAATTTCCAAGGCAGCAAAAGGGGCGGCTACACCTTC. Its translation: CASSSNFQGSKRGGYTF.

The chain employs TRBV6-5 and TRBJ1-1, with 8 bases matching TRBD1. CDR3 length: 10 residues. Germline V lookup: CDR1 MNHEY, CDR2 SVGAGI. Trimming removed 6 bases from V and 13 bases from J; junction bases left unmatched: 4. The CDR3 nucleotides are TGTGCCAGCAGGGGGGGACAGGTTTTCTTT. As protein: CASRGGQVFF.

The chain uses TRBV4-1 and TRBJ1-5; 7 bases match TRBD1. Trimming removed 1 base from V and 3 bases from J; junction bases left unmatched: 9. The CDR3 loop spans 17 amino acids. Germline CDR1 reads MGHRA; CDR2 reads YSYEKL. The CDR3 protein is CASSQGRQGRINQPQHF. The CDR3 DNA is TGCGCCAGCAGCCAAGGTCGACAGGGAAGAATCAATCAGCCCCAGCATTTT.

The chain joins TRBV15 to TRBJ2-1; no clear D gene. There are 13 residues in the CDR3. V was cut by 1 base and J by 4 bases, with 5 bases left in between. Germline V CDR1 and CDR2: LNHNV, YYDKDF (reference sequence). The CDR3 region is CATSRVPYNEQFF. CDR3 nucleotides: TGTGCCACCAGCAGAGTCCCGTACAATGAGCAGTTCTTC. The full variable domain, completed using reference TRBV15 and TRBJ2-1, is DAMVIQNPRYQVTQFGKPVTLSCSQTLNHNVMYWYQQKSSQAPKLLFHYYDKDFNNEADTPDNFQSRRPNTSFCFLDIRSPGLGDTAMYLCATSRVPYNEQFFGPGTRLTVL.

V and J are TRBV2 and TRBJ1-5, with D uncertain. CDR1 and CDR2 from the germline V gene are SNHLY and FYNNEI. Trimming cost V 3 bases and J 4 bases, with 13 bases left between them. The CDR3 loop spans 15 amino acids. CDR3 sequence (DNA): TGTGCCAGCAGTGAGAGGGCAACAGAAAATCAGCCCCAGCATTTT. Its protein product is CASSERATENQPQHF.

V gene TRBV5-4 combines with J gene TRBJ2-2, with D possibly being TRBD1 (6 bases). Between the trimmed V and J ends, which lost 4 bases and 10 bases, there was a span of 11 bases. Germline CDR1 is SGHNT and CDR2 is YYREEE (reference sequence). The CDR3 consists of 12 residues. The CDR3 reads CASSGQFEELFF. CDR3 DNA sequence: TGTGCCAGCAGCGGACAGTTCGAGGAGCTGTTTTTT.

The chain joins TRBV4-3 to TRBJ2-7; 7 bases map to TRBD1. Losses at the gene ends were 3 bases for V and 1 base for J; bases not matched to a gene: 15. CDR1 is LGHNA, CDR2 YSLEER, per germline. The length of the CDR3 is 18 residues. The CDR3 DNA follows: TGCGCCAGCAGCCAGAAAATCCCCACAGGGGCAAGATCCTACGAGCAGTACTTC. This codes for CASSQKIPTGARSYEQYF.

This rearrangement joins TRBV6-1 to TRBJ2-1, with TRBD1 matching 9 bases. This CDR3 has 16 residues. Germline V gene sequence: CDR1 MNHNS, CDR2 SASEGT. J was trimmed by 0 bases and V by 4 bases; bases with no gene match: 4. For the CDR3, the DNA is TGTGCCAGCAGTGCCCAGGGACAGGGCTCCTACAATGAGCAGTTCTTC. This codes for CASSAQGQGSYNEQFF.

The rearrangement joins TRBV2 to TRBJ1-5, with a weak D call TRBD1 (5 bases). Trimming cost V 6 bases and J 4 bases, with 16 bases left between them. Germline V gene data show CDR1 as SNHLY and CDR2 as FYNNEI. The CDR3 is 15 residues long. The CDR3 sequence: CASRTNRQLNQPQHF. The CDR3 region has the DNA TGTGCCAGCAGGACAAACAGACAGCTGAATCAGCCCCAGCATTTT.

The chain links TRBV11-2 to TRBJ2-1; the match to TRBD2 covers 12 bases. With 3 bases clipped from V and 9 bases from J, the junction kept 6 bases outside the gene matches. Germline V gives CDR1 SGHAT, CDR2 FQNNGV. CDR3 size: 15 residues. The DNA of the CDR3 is TGTGCCAGCAGCTTTCTAGCGGGAGGGCGGGGTGAGCAGTTCTTC. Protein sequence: CASSFLAGGRGEQFF.

As DNA, the CDR3 is TGTGCCATCAGTGAGTCCCCAGGGCTGAACTCTGGGGCCAACGTCCTGACTTTC. Its translation is CAISESPGLNSGANVLTF. This chain joins TRBV10-3 and TRBJ2-6, with D perhaps matching TRBD1 (5 bases). V gave up 0 bases and J gave up 0 bases, with 12 bases separating them. The CDR3 has 18 residues. CDR1 and CDR2 from the germline V gene are ENHRY and SYGVKD.

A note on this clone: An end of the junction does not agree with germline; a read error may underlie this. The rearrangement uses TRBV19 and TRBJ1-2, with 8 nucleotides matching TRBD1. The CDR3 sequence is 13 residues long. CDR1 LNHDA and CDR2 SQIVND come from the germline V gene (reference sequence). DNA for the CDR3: TGTGCCACTAGTAAGTGGGACAGGAATGGCTACACCTTC. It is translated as CATSKWDRNGYTF.